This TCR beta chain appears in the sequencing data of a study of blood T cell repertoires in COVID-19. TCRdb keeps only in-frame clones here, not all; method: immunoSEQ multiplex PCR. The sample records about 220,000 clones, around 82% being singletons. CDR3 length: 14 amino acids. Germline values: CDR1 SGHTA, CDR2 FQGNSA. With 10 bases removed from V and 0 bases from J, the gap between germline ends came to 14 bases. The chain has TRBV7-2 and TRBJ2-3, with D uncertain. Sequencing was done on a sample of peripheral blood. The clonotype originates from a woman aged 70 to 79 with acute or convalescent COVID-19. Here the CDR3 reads CATDWRASTDTQYF. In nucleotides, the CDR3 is TGTGCCACAGACTGGCGTGCTAGCACAGATACGCAGTATTTT.